Listed here are 15 T cell receptor beta chains from one sample, sequenced in a study of blood T cell repertoires in COVID-19. Profiling relied on immunoSEQ multiplex PCR, and the TCRdb table lists in-frame clones only, not all of them. This table has 280,000 or so clones, 70% to 90% appearing once. The sequenced material came from peripheral blood. These receptor sequences come from a man younger than 30 with active or convalescent COVID-19.

The chain has TRBV10-1 and TRBJ2-3; tentative D call: TRBD1 (6 bases). This CDR3 has 14 residues. Trimming stripped 2 bases from V and 5 bases from J, with 11 bases between. From germline, CDR1 is WNHNN and CDR2 SYGVQD (reference sequence). The CDR3 DNA reads as TGCGCCAGCAGTGAGGTGGGGGCCAGAGATACGCAGTATTTT. Translating gives CASSEVGARDTQYF.

This clone was seen just once. V gene TRBV4-2 combines with J gene TRBJ2-2; D remains unclear. This CDR3 has 16 amino acids. Germline assignment: CDR1 LGHNA and CDR2 YNFKEQ. V dropped 0 bases and J dropped 6 bases, with 14 bases sitting between them. The CDR3 nucleotides are TGTGCCAGCAGCCAAGAAAACCTTGCGTGGTCCGGGGAGCTGTTTTTT. It is translated as CASSQENLAWSGELFF.

The chain joins TRBV4-1 to TRBJ2-3; maybe TRBD2 (5 bases). The V gene lost 4 bases and the J gene lost 7 bases, with 9 bases spanning the gap. CDR1 and CDR2 (germline): MGHRA, YSYEKL. This CDR3 is 12 amino acids long. CDR3 DNA sequence: TGCGCCAGCAGCCTCGGAGGAAATACGCAGTATTTT. This encodes CASSLGGNTQYF.

V usage is TRBV28 and J usage is TRBJ2-5; D may be TRBD1 (5 bases). Trimming took 5 bases from V and 5 from J, leaving 18 bases between them. Germline CDR1 and CDR2: MDHEN and SYDVKM. The CDR3 extends over 15 amino acids. The CDR3 DNA follows: TGTGCCAGCAGTGTTTTTTCAGGGCCGTGGGAGACCCAGTACTTC. It translates to CASSVFSGPWETQYF.

The rearrangement links TRBV7-2 to TRBJ1-4; D is uncertain. CDR3 size: 14 residues. V shed 2 bases and J shed 5 bases, with 9 bases lying between them. Germline lookup yields CDR1 SGHTA and CDR2 FQGNSA. The chain's CDR3 is CASSLRASNEKLFF. CDR3 DNA sequence: TGTGCCAGCAGCTTAAGGGCTAGCAATGAAAAACTGTTTTTT. The full variable domain, in which reference TRBV7-2 and TRBJ1-4 provide the parts outside the CDR3, is GAGVSQSPSNKVTEKGKDVELRCDPISGHTALYWYRQSLGQGLEFLIYFQGNSAPDKSGLPSDRFSAERTGGSVSTLTIQRTQQEDSAVYLCASSLRASNEKLFFGSGTQLSVL.

This chain joins TRBV4-3 and TRBJ2-2, with D maybe TRBD2 (6 bases). Looked up from germline, CDR1 is LGHNA and CDR2 is YSLEER. With 1 base removed from V and 1 base from J, the gap between germline ends came to 7 bases. The CDR3 consists of 15 residues. CDR3 nucleotides: TGCGCCAGCAGCCAAGTGGGAGGGAACACCGGGGAGCTGTTTTTT. This gives the protein CASSQVGGNTGELFF.

The gene calls are TRBV24-1 and TRBJ2-3; 8 bases line up with TRBD2. The junction had 4 bases not matched to a gene; V was cut back by 5 bases and J by 7 bases. Germline loops: CDR1 KGHDR, CDR2 SFDVKD. The CDR3 runs 13 residues. CDR3 in amino acids: CATSASGGYTQYF. In DNA, the CDR3 is TGTGCCACCAGTGCCAGCGGGGGATATACGCAGTATTTT.

There are a few counts of this clone. The rearrangement joins TRBV19 to TRBJ1-5; 7 bases match TRBD1. CDR1 and CDR2 from the germline V gene are LNHDA and SQIVND (reference sequence). The V segment lost 3 bases and the J segment 7 bases; nucleotides outside the gene matches: 6. The CDR3 covers 14 residues. CDR3 residues: CASSIHRGPQPQHF. The CDR3 region has the DNA TGTGCCAGTAGTATTCACAGGGGCCCACAGCCCCAGCATTTT.

This clone was detected only a few times. The J gene is TRBJ1-6, the V gene TRBV28; 11 nucleotides agree with TRBD1. The trim removed 5 bases at V and 9 bases at J, leaving 6 bases unmatched. The CDR3 length is 15 residues. Germline CDR1 and CDR2: MDHEN and SYDVKM. The DNA for the CDR3 is TGTGCCAGCAGTCCGACGGGACAGGGGGGTTCACCCCTCCACTTT. This gives the protein CASSPTGQGGSPLHF.

The chain combines TRBV6-6 with TRBJ2-7, with D perhaps matching TRBD1 (6 bases). Trimming stripped 5 bases from V and 3 bases from J, with 23 bases between. Looked up from germline, CDR1 is MNHNY and CDR2 is SVGAGI (reference sequence). The CDR3 runs 17 residues. The CDR3, as DNA: TGTGCCAGCAGTCCAAGATACAGGGATCGAATTTACTACGAGCAGTACTTC. This translates into CASSPRYRDRIYYEQYF.

The chain recombines TRBV27 with TRBJ2-7, with a tentative D call TRBD1 (5 bases). V lost 2 bases, J lost 3 bases, and 5 bases lay in between. The CDR3 spans 12 residues. The V gene's germline CDR1 is MNHEY and CDR2 SMNVEV (reference sequence). The CDR3 loop reads CASSLRGYEQYF. In DNA, the CDR3 is TGTGCCAGCAGTTTAAGGGGCTACGAGCAGTACTTC.

This chain connects TRBV19 to TRBJ1-1; 7 nucleotides agree with TRBD1. Losses at the gene ends were 6 bases for V and 0 bases for J; bases not matched to a gene: 7. Per germline, CDR1 LNHDA and CDR2 SQIVND (reference sequence). The CDR3 is 15 residues long. The chain's CDR3 is CASSRSGTVNTEAFF. For the CDR3, the DNA is TGTGCCAGTAGCCGAAGTGGGACAGTGAACACTGAAGCTTTCTTT. Drawing the rest from reference TRBV19 and TRBJ1-1, the complete variable domain is DGGITQSPKYLFRKEGQNVTLSCEQNLNHDAMYWYRQDPGQGLRLIYYSQIVNDFQKGDIAEGYSVSREKKESFPLTVTSAQKNPTAFYLCASSRSGTVNTEAFFGQGTRLTVV.

The chain joins TRBV20-1 to TRBJ1-5, with TRBD1 as a possible D gene (6 bases). The CDR3 totals 14 residues. Between the trimmed V and J ends, which lost 3 bases and 3 bases, there was a span of 12 bases. Germline V CDR1 and CDR2: DFQATT, SNEGSKA (reference sequence). The CDR3 protein is CSASLGANNQPQHF. The CDR3 DNA sequence: TGCAGTGCTAGTCTGGGGGCGAACAATCAGCCCCAGCATTTT.

The DNA for the CDR3 is TGCGCCAGCAGTGGGACAGGGGATTTGCATGGCTACACCTTC. It encodes CASSGTGDLHGYTF. This sequence joins TRBV10-2 and TRBJ1-2; TRBD1 aligns across 9 bases. The CDR3 extends over 14 amino acids. Germline CDR1 WSHSY, CDR2 SAAADI. With 4 bases clipped from V and 6 bases from J, the junction kept 6 bases outside the gene matches.

This chain connects TRBV15 to TRBJ2-2; TRBD2 agrees at 7 bases. The V segment lost 4 bases and the J segment 7 bases; nucleotides outside the gene matches: 3. CDR3 length equals 13 residues. CDR1 LNHNV and CDR2 YYDKDF come from the germline V gene (reference sequence). The DNA of the CDR3 is TGTGCCACCAGCACCCCTAGCGGCGGGGAGCTGTTTTTT. Protein: CATSTPSGGELFF.